This entry lists 19 T cell receptor beta chains sequenced from one sample in a study of human T cells and chemical hapten exposure. TCRdb re-analysed the RACE reads in MiXCR, keeping a single row per CDR3 protein. The sample holds over 75,000 distinct CDR3 sequences, about a tenth seen once. The time point was: patch test 3, about 24 weeks after DPC sensitization. Treatment indicated: therapeutic diphenylcyclopropenone sensitization with weekly scalp DPC. The input for sequencing was whole blood, taken in connection with sensitization to the hapten diphenylcyclopropenone (DPC). The receptor set was obtained from a woman aged 25 to 45 with alopecia areata. Some clones in this sample may be carry-over from other donors' samples.

The chain links TRBV18 to TRBJ2-5, with TRBD2 matching 11 bases. V shed 1 base, J shed 5 bases, and the junction held 9 bases outside the gene matches. Germline-derived CDR1 and CDR2 are KGHSH and LQKENI. This CDR3 comprises 17 residues. The CDR3 is CASSPQISGGAEETQYF. The CDR3 nucleotides are TGTGCCAGCTCACCACAAATTAGCGGGGGGGCCGAGGAGACCCAGTACTTC. The variable domain in full, completed from reference TRBV18 and TRBJ2-5, reads NAGVMQNPRHLVRRRGQEARLRCSPMKGHSHVYWYRQLPEEGLKFMVYLQKENIIDESGMPKERFSAEFPKEGPSILRIQQVVRGDSAAYFCASSPQISGGAEETQYFGPGTRLLVL.

There are many counts of this clonotype. The rearrangement joins TRBV7-9 to TRBJ1-4; 11 bases match TRBD1. This CDR3 is built from 15 residues. Germline V gene lookup returns CDR1 SEHNR and CDR2 FQNEAQ (reference sequence). V lost 5 bases and J lost 3; bases outside the gene matches: 2. The chain's CDR3 is CASSPGQGANEKLFF. The CDR3, as DNA: TGTGCCAGCAGCCCGGGACAGGGGGCTAATGAAAAACTGTTTTTT.

This clonotype was detected many times. The chain couples TRBV5-1 to TRBJ2-5; D is undetermined. The ends were cut back, 2 bases at V and 3 bases at J, with 2 bases in the middle. Looked up from germline, CDR1 is SGHRS and CDR2 is YFSETQ. The CDR3 spans 11 residues. The CDR3: CASSFEETQYF. CDR3 bases: TGCGCCAGCAGCTTCGAAGAGACCCAGTACTTC.

This sequence joins TRBV12-3 or TRBV12-4 and TRBJ2-2; D not certain. V was clipped by 7 bases and J by 6 bases, with 6 bases between them. CDR3 size: 11 residues. The CDR3 protein is CASNIAGELFF. CDR3 sequence (DNA): TGTGCCAGCAATATAGCCGGGGAGCTGTTTTTT.

CDR3 sequence (DNA): TGTGCCAGCAGCCTCACCGGACTAGTACGGCCCACAGATACGCAGTATTTT. Protein product: CASSLTGLVRPTDTQYF. This chain connects TRBV3-1 to TRBJ2-3, with 7 nucleotides matching TRBD2. The V gene end was trimmed by 4 bases and the J gene end by 2 bases; junction bases not matched to a gene: 12. CDR1 is LGHDT, CDR2 YNNKEL, per germline (reference sequence). The CDR3 length is 17 residues.

In this sample, this clonotype is medium-sized (0.01 to 0.1%). The chain carries TRBV11-2 and TRBJ2-2; a possible D gene is TRBD2 (7 bases). The CDR3 loop spans 18 amino acids. The V gene lost 2 bases and the J gene lost 4 bases, with 20 bases spanning the gap. Germline lookup yields CDR1 SGHAT and CDR2 FQNNGV. The CDR3 sequence is CASSLYYGGRDATGELFF. In DNA, the CDR3 is TGTGCCAGCAGCTTATATTACGGGGGGCGCGATGCCACCGGGGAGCTGTTTTTT.

This clonotype was observed at least ten times. Written as DNA, the CDR3 is TGCAGCGTTCTTCACACTGAAGCTTTCTTT. Its translation: CSVLHTEAFF. V is TRBV29-1 and J is TRBJ1-1; unclear D gene. This CDR3 region has 10 residues. Germline lookup yields CDR1 SQVTM and CDR2 ANQGSEA. The V end was cut by 5 bases, the J end by 3 bases, with 4 bases between.

V and J are TRBV7-3 and TRBJ2-1, with 7 bases lining up with TRBD1. The CDR3 sequence is 14 residues long. From germline, CDR1 is SGHTA and CDR2 FQGTGA. Losses at the gene ends were 5 bases for V and 8 bases for J; bases not matched to a gene: 9. The CDR3 DNA reads TGTGCCAGCAGCGAGGACGGGACAGAGGATGAGCAGTTCTTC. It codes for CASSEDGTEDEQFF.

This clonotype appeared many times. The chain carries TRBV29-1 and TRBJ1-4; D remains unclear. V was pared by 1 base and J by 12 bases, with 12 bases between. Per the germline V gene, CDR1 is SQVTM and CDR2 is ANQGSEA. The length of the CDR3 is 12 residues. CDR3 region: CSVEGAGRELFF. The CDR3 DNA sequence: TGCAGCGTTGAAGGGGCGGGGAGAGAACTGTTTTTT. The complete variable domain, with remaining parts taken from reference TRBV29-1 and TRBJ1-4, reads SAVISQKPSRDICQRGTSLTIQCQVDSQVTMMFWYRQQPGQSLTLIATANQGSEATYESGFVIDKFPISRPNLTFSTLTVSNMSPEDSSIYLCSVEGAGRELFFGSGTQLSVL.

This clonotype was observed a few times. The V call is TRBV7-9, the J call TRBJ2-4; D unclear. The V end lost 8 bases, the J end lost 7 bases, and 12 bases lay between the germline ends. CDR3 length: 12 residues. Germline CDR1 and CDR2: SEHNR and FQNEAQ (reference sequence). CDR3 in amino acids: CASVAGGNIQYF. Here the CDR3 DNA reads TGTGCCAGCGTGGCAGGTGGGAACATTCAGTACTTC.

The V call is TRBV27, the J call TRBJ2-5; D is unclear. Germline loops: CDR1 MNHEY, CDR2 SMNVEV (reference sequence). The CDR3 spans 12 residues. Deletions cut 6 bases from V and 0 bases from J, with 5 bases between. The CDR3 region has the DNA TGTGCCAGCAGCACGCACCAAGAGACCCAGTACTTC. Its translation is CASSTHQETQYF.

This clonotype was counted only a few times. The gene calls are TRBV29-1 and TRBJ2-7; 10 bases are shared with TRBD1. V trimming: 1 base; J trimming: 4 bases; junction bases outside the gene matches: 4. Germline-derived CDR1 and CDR2 are SQVTM and ANQGSEA. CDR3 size: 14 residues. The CDR3 here is CSVEGDRGLYEQYF. CDR3 DNA sequence: TGCAGCGTTGAAGGTGACAGGGGGCTGTACGAGCAGTACTTC.

The V and J genes are TRBV28 and TRBJ2-7; the D gene is possibly TRBD2 (5 bases). The CDR3 is 14 residues long. The germline V gene has CDR1 MDHEN and CDR2 SYDVKM. The germline V and J ends were trimmed by 5 bases and 6 bases, with 17 bases remaining between them. The CDR3 DNA follows: TGTGCCAGCAGTCGGTTGAACGGCGGGCGCGAGCAGTACGTC. It codes for CASSRLNGGREQYV.

At least ten counts were recorded for this clonotype. This chain links TRBV28 with TRBJ1-1, with D tentatively TRBD1 (6 bases). Germline assignment: CDR1 MDHEN and CDR2 SYDVKM. V was trimmed by 8 bases and J by 0 bases, leaving 19 bases between them. The CDR3 length is 16 residues. This chain's CDR3 is CASRQTGTTMNTEAFF. The CDR3, as DNA: TGTGCCAGCCGCCAAACCGGGACAACTATGAACACTGAAGCTTTCTTT. Full variable domain (missing parts from reference TRBV28 and TRBJ1-1): DVKVTQSSRYLVKRTGEKVFLECVQDMDHENMFWYRQDPGLGLRLIYFSYDVKMKEKGDIPEGYSVSREKKERFSLILESASTNQTSMYLCASRQTGTTMNTEAFFGQGTRLTVV.

This clonotype has a count of ten or more. The rearrangement links TRBV12-3 or TRBV12-4 to TRBJ1-6, with a tentative D call TRBD1 (5 bases). CDR3 length equals 13 residues. V was trimmed by 3 bases and J by 10 bases, leaving 10 bases between them. This CDR3 is CASSFLGHSPLHF. Written as DNA, the CDR3 is TGTGCCAGCAGTTTCTTGGGGCACTCACCCCTCCACTTT.

This clonotype was counted many times. V is TRBV4-2 and J is TRBJ1-3; D may be TRBD1 (5 bases). Germline V lookup: CDR1 LGHNA, CDR2 YNFKEQ. V lost 3 bases and J lost 0, with 9 bases in between. The CDR3 covers 15 residues. CDR3 sequence reads: CASSQPDNSGNTIYF. CDR3 in DNA: TGTGCCAGCAGCCAGCCGGACAACTCTGGAAACACCATATATTTT.

This clonotype appeared many times. The chain uses TRBV6-2 or TRBV6-3 and TRBJ2-3; unclear D gene. CDR3 size: 12 residues. The germline V and J ends were trimmed by 3 bases and 8 bases, with 9 bases remaining between them. CDR1 and CDR2 (germline): MNHEY, SVGEGT. The CDR3 spells CASSYGSGTQYF. The CDR3 DNA is TGTGCCAGCAGTTATGGGTCGGGTACGCAGTATTTT.

The chain employs TRBV27 and TRBJ1-5; no clear D gene. Germline-derived CDR1 and CDR2 are MNHEY and SMNVEV (reference sequence). This CDR3 has 14 amino acids. V was cut by 5 bases and J by 2 bases, with 10 bases left in between. The DNA of the CDR3 is TGTGCCAGCAGTCAAGGGATTGGCAATCAGCCCCAGCATTTT. Its translation is CASSQGIGNQPQHF.

This clonotype was recorded a few times. The chain combines TRBV6-5 with TRBJ1-2; no clear D. Trimming stripped 2 bases from V and 0 bases from J, with 7 bases between. Germline V gene data show CDR1 as MNHEY and CDR2 as SVGAGI. The CDR3 covers 14 residues. The CDR3 spells CASSYDGANYGYTF. The DNA of the CDR3 is TGTGCCAGCAGTTACGACGGAGCTAACTATGGCTACACCTTC.